The clone carrying this TCR beta chain was counted between two and nine times. The TCRbeta library was prepared with unique molecular identifiers. Using its own MiXCR run on the PCR reads, TCRdb lists one record per CDR3 protein. The sample includes 450,000 to 600,000 distinct CDR3 sequences, 32% seen only once; the top ten take 2% to 3%. This sample was included in a study of T-cell reconstitution after alpha-beta-depleted transplantation in children. Germline CDR1 and CDR2: MNHEY and SMNVEV (reference sequence). With 7 bases clipped from V and 8 bases from J, the junction kept 13 bases outside the gene matches. The CDR3 has 15 residues.

This chain connects TRBV27 to TRBJ2-1, with 8 bases that match TRBD2. This material consisted of PBMCs from the stem cell graft donor, taken from the stem cell graft. This clonotype originated in a human donor who donated a stem cell graft to a child with aplastic anemia. The CDR3 sequence: CASTFLSGSADEQFF. CDR3 DNA: TGTGCCAGCACCTTCTTAAGCGGGAGCGCTGATGAGCAGTTCTTC.